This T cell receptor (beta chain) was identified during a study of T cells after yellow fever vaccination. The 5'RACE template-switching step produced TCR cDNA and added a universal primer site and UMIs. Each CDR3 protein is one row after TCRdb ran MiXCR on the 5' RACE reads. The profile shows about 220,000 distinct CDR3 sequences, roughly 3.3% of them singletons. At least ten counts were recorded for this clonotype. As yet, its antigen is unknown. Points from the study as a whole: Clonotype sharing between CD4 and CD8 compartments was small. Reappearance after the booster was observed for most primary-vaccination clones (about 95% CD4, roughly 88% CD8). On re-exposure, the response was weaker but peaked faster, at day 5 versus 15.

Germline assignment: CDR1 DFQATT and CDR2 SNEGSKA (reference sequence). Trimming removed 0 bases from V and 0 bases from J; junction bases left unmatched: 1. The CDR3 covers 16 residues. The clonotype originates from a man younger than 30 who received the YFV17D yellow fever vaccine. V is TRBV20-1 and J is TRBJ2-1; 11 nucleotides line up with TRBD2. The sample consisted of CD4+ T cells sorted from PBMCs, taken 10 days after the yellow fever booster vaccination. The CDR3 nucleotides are TGCAGTGCTAGAGATAGCGGGGGGGCCTCCTACAATGAGCAGTTCTTC. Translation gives CSARDSGGASYNEQFF.